This record concerns one TCR beta chain sequence. This sample is part of a study of CD8 T cells in Susac syndrome. The trim removed 4 bases at V and 5 bases at J, leaving 6 bases unmatched. This CDR3 region has 14 residues. CD8+ and CD4+ T cells were negatively isolated; TEMRA cells were FACS-enriched. The RNA input was roughly 0.45 to 1 ug, and it was reverse transcribed with random hexamers. The CDR3 of TCR beta was amplified by immunoSEQ multiplex PCR across 54 Vbeta and 13 Jbeta. TCRdb reprocessed the immunoSEQ multiplex PCR reads via MiXCR and lists one record per CDR3 protein. Among about 180,000 distinct CDR3 sequences, about 93% were seen once, and the ten largest hold 0.095% to 0.1%.

The receptor was isolated from a human donor with Susac syndrome. This sequence joins TRBV12-3 or TRBV12-4 and TRBJ1-1, with 8 positions matching TRBD1. Sequencing was done on a sample of CD4+ T cells from PBMCs. This CDR3 is CASSSETGVTEAFF. CDR3 sequence (DNA): TGTGCCAGCAGTTCAGAGACAGGGGTAACTGAAGCTTTCTTT.